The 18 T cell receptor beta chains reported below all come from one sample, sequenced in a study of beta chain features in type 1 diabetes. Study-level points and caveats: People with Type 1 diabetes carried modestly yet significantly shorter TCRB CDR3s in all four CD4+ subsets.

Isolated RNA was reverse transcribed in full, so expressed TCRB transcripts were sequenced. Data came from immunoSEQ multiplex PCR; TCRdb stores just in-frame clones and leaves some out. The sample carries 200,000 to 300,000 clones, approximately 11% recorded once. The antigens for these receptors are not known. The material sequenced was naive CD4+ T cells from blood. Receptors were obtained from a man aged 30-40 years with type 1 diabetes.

CDR3 region: CASSDVVSGGNAPLHF. The DNA of the CDR3 is TGTGCCAGCAGTGATGTTGTGTCGGGAGGGAATGCACCCCTCCACTTT. V and J are TRBV2 and TRBJ1-6, with D uncertain. Trimming took 3 bases from V and 11 from J, leaving 20 bases between them. The CDR3 contains 16 residues. Germline loops: CDR1 SNHLY, CDR2 FYNNEI.

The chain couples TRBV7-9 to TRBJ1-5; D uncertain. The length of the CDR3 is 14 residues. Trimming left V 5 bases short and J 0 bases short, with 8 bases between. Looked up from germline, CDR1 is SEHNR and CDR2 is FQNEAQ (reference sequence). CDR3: CASSPQTSNQPQHF. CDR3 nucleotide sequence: TGTGCCAGCAGCCCACAAACTAGCAATCAGCCCCAGCATTTT.

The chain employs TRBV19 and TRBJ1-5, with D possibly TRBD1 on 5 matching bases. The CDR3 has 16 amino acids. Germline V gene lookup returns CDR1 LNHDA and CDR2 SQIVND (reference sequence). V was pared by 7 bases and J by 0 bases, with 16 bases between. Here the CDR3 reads CASTRQTDHSNQPQHF. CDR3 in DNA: TGTGCCAGTACCCGACAGACCGACCATAGCAATCAGCCCCAGCATTTT.

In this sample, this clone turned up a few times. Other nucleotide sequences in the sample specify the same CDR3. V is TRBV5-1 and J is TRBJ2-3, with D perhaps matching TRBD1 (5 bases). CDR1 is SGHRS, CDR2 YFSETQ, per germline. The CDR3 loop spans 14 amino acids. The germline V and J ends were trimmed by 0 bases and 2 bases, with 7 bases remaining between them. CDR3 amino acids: CASSLGQTTDTQYF. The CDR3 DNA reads TGCGCCAGCAGCTTGGGACAGACCACAGATACGCAGTATTTT. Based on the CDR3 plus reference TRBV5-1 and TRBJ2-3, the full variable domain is KAGVTQTPRYLIKTRGQQVTLSCSPISGHRSVSWYQQTPGQGLQFLFEYFSETQRNKGNFPGRFSGRQFSNSRSEMNVSTLELGDSALYLCASSLGQTTDTQYFGPGTRLTVL.

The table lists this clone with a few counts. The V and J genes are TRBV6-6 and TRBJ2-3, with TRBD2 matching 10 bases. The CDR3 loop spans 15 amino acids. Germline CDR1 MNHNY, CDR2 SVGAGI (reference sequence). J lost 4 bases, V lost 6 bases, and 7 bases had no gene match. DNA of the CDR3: TGTGCCAGCAGCGCAATAGCGGGGGGACCAGATACGCAGTATTTT. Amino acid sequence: CASSAIAGGPDTQYF.

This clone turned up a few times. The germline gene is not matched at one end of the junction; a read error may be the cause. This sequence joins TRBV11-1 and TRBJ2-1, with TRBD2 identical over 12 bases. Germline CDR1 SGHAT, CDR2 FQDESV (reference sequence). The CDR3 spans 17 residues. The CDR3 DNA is TGTGCCAGCAGCTCCTCCCTCTGGTTTACTAGCGGGGGGCGCACGGTCTTC. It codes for CASSSSLWFTSGGRTVF.

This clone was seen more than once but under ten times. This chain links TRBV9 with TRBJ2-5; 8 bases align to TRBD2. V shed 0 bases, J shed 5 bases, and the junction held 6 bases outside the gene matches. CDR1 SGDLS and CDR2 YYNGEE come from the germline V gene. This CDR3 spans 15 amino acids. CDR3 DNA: TGTGCCAGCAGCGTAGTACCCGGGGGGGCTGAGACCCAGTACTTC. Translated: CASSVVPGGAETQYF.

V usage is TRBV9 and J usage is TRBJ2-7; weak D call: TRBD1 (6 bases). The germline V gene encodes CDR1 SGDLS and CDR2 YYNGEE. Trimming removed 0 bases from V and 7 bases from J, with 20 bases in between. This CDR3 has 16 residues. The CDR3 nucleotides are TGTGCCAGCAGCGTAGATTCGGACAGATCTCTAGGGGAGCAGTACTTC. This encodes CASSVDSDRSLGEQYF.

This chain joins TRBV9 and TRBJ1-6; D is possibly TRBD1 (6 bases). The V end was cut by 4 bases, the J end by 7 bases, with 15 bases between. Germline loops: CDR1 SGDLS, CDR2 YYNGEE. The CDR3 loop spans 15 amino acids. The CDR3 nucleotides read TGTGCCAGCAGCCCCGGGGGGCGCCTAAATTCACCCCTCCACTTT. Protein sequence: CASSPGGRLNSPLHF.

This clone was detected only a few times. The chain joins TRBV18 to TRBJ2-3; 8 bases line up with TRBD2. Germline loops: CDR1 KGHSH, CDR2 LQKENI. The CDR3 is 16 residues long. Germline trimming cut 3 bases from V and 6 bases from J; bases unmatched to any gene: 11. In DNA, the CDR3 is TGTGCCAGCTCACCGGCGGGCGGGGGGCCCGGTGATACGCAGTATTTT. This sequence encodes CASSPAGGGPGDTQYF. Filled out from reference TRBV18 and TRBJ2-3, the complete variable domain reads NAGVMQNPRHLVRRRGQEARLRCSPMKGHSHVYWYRQLPEEGLKFMVYLQKENIIDESGMPKERFSAEFPKEGPSILRIQQVVRGDSAAYFCASSPAGGGPGDTQYFGPGTRLTVL.

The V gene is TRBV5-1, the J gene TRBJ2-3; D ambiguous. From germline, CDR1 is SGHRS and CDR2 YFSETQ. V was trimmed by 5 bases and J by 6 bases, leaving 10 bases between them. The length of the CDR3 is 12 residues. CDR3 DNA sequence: TGCGCCAGCAGTCTAGATGCGGATACGCAGTATTTT. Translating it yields CASSLDADTQYF.

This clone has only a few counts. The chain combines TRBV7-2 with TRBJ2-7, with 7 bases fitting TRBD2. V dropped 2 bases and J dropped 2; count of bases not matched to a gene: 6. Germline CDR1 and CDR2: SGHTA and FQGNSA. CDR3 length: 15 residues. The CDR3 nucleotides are TGTGCCAGCAGCTTATCACCTAGCGGAGCCTACGAGCAGTACTTC. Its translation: CASSLSPSGAYEQYF.

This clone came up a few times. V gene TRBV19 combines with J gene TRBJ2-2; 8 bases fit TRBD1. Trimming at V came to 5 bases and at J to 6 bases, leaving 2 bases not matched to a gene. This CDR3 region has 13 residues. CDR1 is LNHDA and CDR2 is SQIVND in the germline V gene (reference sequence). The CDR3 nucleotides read TGTGCCAGTAGTGCGGACAGGGCCGGGGAGCTGTTTTTT. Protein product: CASSADRAGELFF.

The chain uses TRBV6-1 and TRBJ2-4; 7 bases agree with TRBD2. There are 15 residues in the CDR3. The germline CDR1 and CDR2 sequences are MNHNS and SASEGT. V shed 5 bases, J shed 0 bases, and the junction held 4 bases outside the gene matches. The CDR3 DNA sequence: TGTGCCAGCAGTTTAGCGGGCCTAGCCAAAAACATTCAGTACTTC. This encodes CASSLAGLAKNIQYF.

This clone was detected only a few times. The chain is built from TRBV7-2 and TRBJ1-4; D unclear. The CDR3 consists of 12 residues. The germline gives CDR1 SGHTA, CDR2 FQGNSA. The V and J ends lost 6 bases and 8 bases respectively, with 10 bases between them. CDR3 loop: CASSFTGEKLFF. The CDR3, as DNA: TGTGCCAGCAGTTTCACCGGGGAAAAACTGTTTTTT.

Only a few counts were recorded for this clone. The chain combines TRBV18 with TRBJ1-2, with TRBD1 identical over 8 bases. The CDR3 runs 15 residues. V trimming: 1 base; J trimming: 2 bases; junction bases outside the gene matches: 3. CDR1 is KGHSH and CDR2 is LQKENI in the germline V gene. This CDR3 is CASSPLGQENYGYTF. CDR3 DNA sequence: TGTGCCAGCTCACCACTGGGACAGGAAAACTATGGCTACACCTTC.

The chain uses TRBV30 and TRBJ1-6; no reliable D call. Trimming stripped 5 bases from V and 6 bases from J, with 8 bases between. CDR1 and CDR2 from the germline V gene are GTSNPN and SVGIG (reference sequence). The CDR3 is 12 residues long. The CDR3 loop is CAWGESNSPLHF. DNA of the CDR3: TGTGCCTGGGGGGAGTCTAATTCACCCCTCCACTTT.

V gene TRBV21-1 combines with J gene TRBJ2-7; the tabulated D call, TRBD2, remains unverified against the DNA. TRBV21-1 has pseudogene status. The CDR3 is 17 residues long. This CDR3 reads CASSKVEGGPKTYEQYF. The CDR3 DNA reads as TGTGCCAGCAGCAAAGTGGAGGGAGGTCCTAAGACCTACGAGCAGTACTTC.